Here is one T cell receptor beta chain with its context. The ends lost 4 bases at V and 0 bases at J; junction bases unmatched: 5. The CDR3 contains 15 residues. CDR1 and CDR2 (germline): SGDLS, YYNGEE. TCRdb keeps only in-frame clones here, not all; method: immunoSEQ multiplex PCR. The sample lists about 40,000 clones, 75% to 95% occurring once. The data stem from a study of T cell changes during pregnancy in multiple sclerosis. The sequences come from CD4+ T cells from peripheral blood mononuclear cells, collected in the second trimester of pregnancy. The rearrangement joins TRBV9 to TRBJ1-2; 8 nucleotides agree with TRBD1. The TCR was taken from a female donor in good health, enrolled as a control in a pregnancy study. CDR3 loop: CASSPQGAPNYGYTF. The CDR3 DNA is TGTGCCAGCAGCCCCCAGGGGGCGCCTAACTATGGCTACACCTTC.